The 18 T cell receptor beta chains in this list originate from one sample, sequenced in a study of T cells in Graves' hyperthyroidism and ophthalmopathy. It was RNA transcripts that yielded the amplified TCR beta CDR3 regions. Using the HTBI primer set, a first-round RT-PCR was run on the TCR CDR3. TCRdb called the multiplex PCR reads again in MiXCR, with one record for every CDR3 protein. The profile shows around 240,000 distinct CDR3 sequences, 15% to 20% of them singletons. The sample comprised blood. Receptors originate from a woman between 18 and 30 years old with Graves' ophthalmopathy.

This clonotype appeared many times. The chain has TRBV30 and TRBJ1-2; D uncertain. The germline V gene encodes CDR1 GTSNPN and CDR2 SVGIG (reference sequence). The CDR3 is 14 residues long. Trimming shortened V by 6 bases and J by 8 bases, and 22 bases separated the two germline ends. The CDR3 here is CACFNFGWMGGYTF. For the CDR3, the DNA is TGTGCCTGTTTCAATTTTGGATGGATGGGAGGCTACACCTTC.

Many counts were recorded for this clonotype. V usage is TRBV20-1 and J usage is TRBJ1-2, with 7 bases matching TRBD1. Germline V gene sequence: CDR1 DFQATT, CDR2 SNEGSKA (reference sequence). The CDR3 length is 15 residues. V was pared by 0 bases and J by 1 base, with 5 bases of the junction left unmatched. This CDR3 is CSARDPNRGNYGYTF. The DNA for the CDR3 is TGCAGTGCTAGAGATCCGAACAGGGGTAACTATGGCTACACCTTC.

The chain combines TRBV24-1 with TRBJ2-2, with D perhaps matching TRBD2 (5 bases). V dropped 7 bases and J dropped 4 bases, with 18 bases sitting between them. The V gene's germline CDR1 is KGHDR and CDR2 SFDVKD. This CDR3 contains 16 residues. The CDR3 loop reads CATSPAGGSLTGELFF. The DNA for the CDR3 is TGTGCCACCAGCCCGGCTGGAGGCAGCCTCACCGGGGAGCTGTTTTTT.

The V gene is TRBV20-1, the J gene TRBJ2-3; 13 bases match TRBD2. Germline trimming cut 6 bases from V and 6 bases from J; bases unmatched to any gene: 9. The CDR3 runs 15 residues. Germline CDR1 reads DFQATT; CDR2 reads SNEGSKA (reference sequence). The chain's CDR3 is CSAIRTSGSGDTQYF. The CDR3, as DNA: TGCAGTGCAATCAGGACTAGCGGGAGCGGGGATACGCAGTATTTT.

This clonotype showed up just a few times. The chain joins TRBV28 to TRBJ2-3, with D possibly TRBD1 on 7 matching bases. V lost 3 bases and J 6 bases, leaving 13 bases between the germline ends. The CDR3 contains 14 residues. Germline V gives CDR1 MDHEN, CDR2 SYDVKM. CDR3 nucleotides: TGTGCCAGCAGTTTCTTGACAGGGAGGGATACGCAGTATTTT. Translation gives CASSFLTGRDTQYF.

Only a few counts were recorded for this clonotype. The V gene is TRBV10-3, the J gene TRBJ1-6, with 9 bases aligning to TRBD1. The CDR3 length is 17 residues. V lost 6 bases and J lost 7; bases outside the gene matches: 13. Looked up from germline, CDR1 is ENHRY and CDR2 is SYGVKD. The CDR3 DNA reads as TGTGCCATCAGAGGGACGACAGGGGGTATGAGAAATTCACCCCTCCACTTT. Amino acid sequence: CAIRGTTGGMRNSPLHF.

This clonotype showed up many times. The chain combines TRBV7-2 with TRBJ2-5; 8 bases fit TRBD2. The CDR3 consists of 14 residues. With 5 bases clipped from V and 6 bases from J, the junction kept 8 bases outside the gene matches. The germline CDR1 and CDR2 sequences are SGHTA and FQGNSA. CDR3: CASSAGLAGQTQYF. The CDR3 region has the DNA TGTGCCAGCAGCGCTGGGCTAGCGGGTCAGACCCAGTACTTC.

This clonotype has a count of ten or more. The J gene is TRBJ1-5, the V gene TRBV6-5, with a possible D match to TRBD1 (6 bases). V was pared by 0 bases and J by 0 bases, with 12 bases between. The CDR3 has 17 amino acids. Germline assignment: CDR1 MNHEY and CDR2 SVGAGI. The CDR3 reads CASSYSGQTYSNQPQHF. The CDR3 nucleotides read TGTGCCAGCAGTTACTCAGGACAGACTTATAGCAATCAGCCCCAGCATTTT.

The V gene is TRBV5-4, the J gene TRBJ1-6, with a tentative D call TRBD1 (5 bases). This CDR3 has 14 amino acids. V lost 1 base and J 7 bases, leaving 9 bases between the germline ends. CDR1 and CDR2 (germline): SGHNT, YYREEE (reference sequence). This CDR3 reads CASSLRGENSPLHF. The CDR3 bases are TGTGCCAGCAGCTTGCGGGGCGAGAATTCACCCCTCCACTTT.

This chain links TRBV2 with TRBJ2-7; 11 nucleotides match TRBD2. The CDR3 length is 15 residues. Germline V gene sequence: CDR1 SNHLY, CDR2 FYNNEI. V dropped 3 bases and J dropped 2; count of bases not matched to a gene: 3. The CDR3 reads CASSDLAGGTYEQYF. CDR3 in DNA: TGTGCCAGCAGTGACCTAGCGGGGGGTACCTACGAGCAGTACTTC.

This clonotype was picked up many times. The chain is built from TRBV28 and TRBJ2-3; TRBD2 matches at 8 bases. The CDR3 has 17 amino acids. Trimming removed 3 bases from V and 0 bases from J; junction bases left unmatched: 8. From germline, CDR1 is MDHEN and CDR2 SYDVKM. The CDR3 nucleotides read TGTGCCAGCAGTTTCCCCACTAGCGGCACAAGCACAGATACGCAGTATTTT. This gives the protein CASSFPTSGTSTDTQYF.

The chain recombines TRBV11-2 with TRBJ2-5, with 9 bases aligning to TRBD1. The CDR3 is 17 residues long. The germline gives CDR1 SGHAT, CDR2 FQNNGV. The V gene end was trimmed by 3 bases and the J gene end by 1 base; junction bases not matched to a gene: 9. For the CDR3, the DNA is TGTGCCAGCAGCTTCGGATTGGGACAGGGTTCCCAAGAGACCCAGTACTTC. This codes for CASSFGLGQGSQETQYF.

This clonotype has ten or more counts. This chain uses TRBV27 with TRBJ1-6; D is uncertain. The germline V gene has CDR1 MNHEY and CDR2 SMNVEV (reference sequence). CDR3 size: 16 residues. Trimming removed 0 bases at V and 7 bases at J, with 13 bases between. Here the CDR3 reads CASSLSIGRINSPLHF. CDR3 DNA: TGTGCCAGCAGTTTATCCATAGGACGGATAAATTCACCCCTCCACTTT.

This clonotype was recorded many times. This chain joins TRBV6-4 and TRBJ2-3; D is unclear. The CDR3 loop spans 16 amino acids. The ends were cut back, 3 bases at V and 0 bases at J, with 13 bases in the middle. Germline V CDR1 and CDR2: MRHNA, SNTAGT. The CDR3 sequence is CASSETDSASTDTQYF. The CDR3 coding sequence is TGTGCCAGCAGTGAAACCGATTCAGCTAGCACAGATACGCAGTATTTT.

This clonotype was seen many times. The chain uses TRBV7-2 and TRBJ2-7, with TRBD1 as a possible D gene (7 bases). The germline V gene has CDR1 SGHTA and CDR2 FQGNSA. The CDR3 is 15 residues long. With 7 bases removed from V and 4 bases from J, the gap between germline ends came to 20 bases. CDR3 sequence reads: CASTTAGQKNYEQYF. The CDR3 DNA follows: TGTGCCAGCACCACTGCGGGACAGAAAAATTACGAGCAGTACTTC.

This chain uses TRBV28 with TRBJ2-4, with TRBD1 matching over 11 bases. Trimming at V came to 6 bases and at J to 9 bases, leaving 16 bases not matched to a gene. The CDR3 extends over 17 amino acids. Germline V gene sequence: CDR1 MDHEN, CDR2 SYDVKM. The CDR3 here is CASSRTLRDRGEGIQYF. DNA for the CDR3: TGTGCCAGCAGCCGCACTCTCCGGGACAGGGGGGAGGGCATTCAGTACTTC.

This clonotype was picked up many times. This chain links TRBV14 with TRBJ2-7; D is ambiguous. Germline loops: CDR1 SGHDN, CDR2 FVKESK. The CDR3 length is 13 residues. The V end was cut by 4 bases, the J end by 2 bases, with 9 bases between. This CDR3 is CASSPYPTYEQYF. The CDR3 bases are TGTGCCAGCAGCCCCTACCCAACCTACGAGCAGTACTTC.

Notes on this clonotype: It may be a read error: a sequence one base away is much more abundant. The chain combines TRBV29-1 with TRBJ2-1, with 7 bases aligning to TRBD2. The closer fit of TRBJ2-7 to the DNA end suggests the J call may be wrong. This CDR3 region has 13 residues. Germline lookup yields CDR1 SQVTM and CDR2 ANQGSEA. Here the CDR3 reads CSVETSSYNEQYF. The CDR3 region has the DNA TGCAGCGTTGAGACTAGCTCCTACAATGAGCAGTACTTC.